Shown below are 31 T cell receptor beta chains from a single sample sequenced in a study of blood T cell repertoires in COVID-19. Some clones are missing from TCRdb's copy, which holds only in-frame ones; the method was immunoSEQ multiplex PCR. Of roughly 430,000 clones listed, about 88% were seen once; the top ten hold about 1.5%. Material for sequencing was PBMCs or T cells enriched from blood (not recorded which). These receptors came from a woman aged 18-29 years who had been exposed to COVID-19.

The table lists this clone with a few counts. The chain couples TRBV7-3 to TRBJ1-3, with TRBD1 as a possible D gene (6 bases). The CDR3 loop spans 15 amino acids. V dropped 8 bases and J dropped 4 bases, with 18 bases sitting between them. Per germline, CDR1 SGHTA and CDR2 FQGTGA. The CDR3 loop reads CASGLGGARGNTIYF. CDR3 nucleotide sequence: TGTGCCAGCGGATTAGGGGGGGCGAGAGGAAACACCATATATTTT.

The chain combines TRBV7-2 with TRBJ1-6; TRBD1 matches 8 bases. This CDR3 is 16 amino acids long. Germline CDR1 is SGHTA and CDR2 is FQGNSA. J gave up 7 bases and V 0 bases, and 5 bases lay outside the gene matches. The CDR3 DNA is TGTGCCAGCAGCTTAGCCGGACAGGGAGTGAATTCACCCCTCCACTTT. Its protein product is CASSLAGQGVNSPLHF.

The chain combines TRBV28 with TRBJ2-7, with D perhaps TRBD1 (5 bases). Per germline, CDR1 MDHEN and CDR2 SYDVKM. CDR3 length: 12 amino acids. CDR3 loop: CVSTGQIYEQYF. DNA of the CDR3: TGTGTCAGTACCGGACAAATTTACGAGCAGTACTTC.

The rearrangement joins TRBV10-3 to TRBJ2-5, with TRBD1 identical over 7 bases. The CDR3 runs to 13 residues. Germline V CDR1 and CDR2: ENHRY, SYGVKD. Losses at the gene ends were 4 bases for V and 5 bases for J; bases not matched to a gene: 4. This CDR3 reads CAISGQGGETQYF. Here the CDR3 DNA reads TGTGCCATCAGTGGACAGGGTGGGGAGACCCAGTACTTC.

The genes are TRBV5-4 and TRBJ2-7; TRBD2 agrees at 9 bases. V lost 4 bases, J lost 3 bases, and 5 bases stayed unmatched. The CDR3 spans 14 residues. CDR1 is SGHNT, CDR2 YYREEE, per germline (reference sequence). CDR3 region: CASSGGLAIYEQYF. As DNA, the CDR3 is TGTGCCAGCAGCGGGGGACTAGCCATCTACGAGCAGTACTTC.

This rearrangement joins TRBV29-1 to TRBJ1-4; 9 nucleotides line up with TRBD1. Germline CDR1 is SQVTM and CDR2 is ANQGSEA. The CDR3 spans 16 residues. V was clipped by 3 bases and J by 7 bases; unmatched bases: 12. CDR3 amino acids: CSVDSTGGQGTEKLFF. CDR3 bases: TGCAGCGTTGACTCTACCGGAGGACAGGGGACTGAAAAACTGTTTTTT. The whole variable domain, remainder taken from reference TRBV29-1 and TRBJ1-4, is SAVISQKPSRDICQRGTSLTIQCQVDSQVTMMFWYRQQPGQSLTLIATANQGSEATYESGFVIDKFPISRPNLTFSTLTVSNMSPEDSSIYLCSVDSTGGQGTEKLFFGSGTQLSVL.

V is TRBV4-1 and J is TRBJ2-7; 8 nucleotides match TRBD2. The CDR3 runs to 16 residues. Germline V gene sequence: CDR1 MGHRA, CDR2 YSYEKL. V lost 2 bases, J lost 3 bases, and 9 bases stayed unmatched. CDR3 sequence reads: CASSQLGLSGDYEQYF. CDR3 in DNA: TGCGCCAGCAGCCAATTGGGACTTAGCGGGGACTACGAGCAGTACTTC.

In DNA form, the CDR3 reads TGTGCCAGCACTCGGGACAGGGGGCTTTTCTATGGCTACACCTTC. Translating gives CASTRDRGLFYGYTF. The chain joins TRBV28 to TRBJ1-2; 12 nucleotides line up with TRBD1. Germline lookup yields CDR1 MDHEN and CDR2 SYDVKM. V gave up 7 bases and J gave up 4 bases; unmatched junction bases: 7. The CDR3 is 15 residues long.

The rearrangement uses TRBV3-1 (or the pseudogene TRBV3-2) and TRBJ2-7; maybe TRBD1 (5 bases). The germline V and J ends were trimmed by 4 bases and 4 bases, with 11 bases remaining between them. Germline assignment: CDR1 LGHDT and CDR2 YNNKEL (reference sequence). The CDR3 totals 13 residues. The CDR3 reads CASSPTDGYEQYF. The DNA of the CDR3 is TGTGCCAGCAGCCCGACAGACGGGTACGAGCAGTACTTC.

CDR3 nucleotide sequence: TGTGCCAGCAGCTTATTTGAGGGCGCGAACACCGGGGAGCTGTTTTTT. Translation: CASSLFEGANTGELFF. V gene TRBV7-2 combines with J gene TRBJ2-2, with a possible D match to TRBD2 (5 bases). Between the trimmed V and J ends, which lost 2 bases and 0 bases, there was a span of 10 bases. Per germline, CDR1 SGHTA and CDR2 FQGNSA. The CDR3 contains 16 residues.

The chain employs TRBV2 and TRBJ2-1, with 10 positions matching TRBD2. CDR3 length equals 15 residues. The V segment lost 6 bases and the J segment 4 bases; nucleotides outside the gene matches: 6. CDR1 is SNHLY and CDR2 is FYNNEI in the germline V gene. CDR3 residues: CASRESGGEYNEQFF. The CDR3 region has the DNA TGTGCCAGCAGAGAGAGCGGGGGGGAATACAATGAGCAGTTCTTC. The whole variable domain, filled in from reference TRBV2 and TRBJ2-1, reads EPEVTQTPSHQVTQMGQEVILRCVPISNHLYFYWYRQILGQKVEFLVSFYNNEISEKSEIFDDQFSVERPDGSNFTLKIRSTKLEDSAMYFCASRESGGEYNEQFFGPGTRLTVL.

This chain links TRBV6-2 or TRBV6-3 with TRBJ1-2; D is ambiguous. Between the trimmed V and J ends, which lost 2 bases and 4 bases, there was a span of 11 bases. The CDR3 has 14 residues. In germline, CDR1 is MNHEY, CDR2 SVGEGT. The CDR3: CASSYSVRSYGYTF. CDR3 DNA sequence: TGTGCCAGCAGTTACAGTGTACGGTCCTATGGCTACACCTTC.

V and J are TRBV27 and TRBJ2-7; perhaps TRBD2 as D (6 bases). Germline V lookup: CDR1 MNHEY, CDR2 SMNVEV (reference sequence). The CDR3 has 16 amino acids. Trimming cost V 5 bases and J 4 bases, with 21 bases left between them. CDR3 sequence reads: CASSGSDRDSRYEQYF. The CDR3 DNA follows: TGTGCCAGCAGTGGTAGCGACCGGGACTCGAGATACGAGCAGTACTTC.

The chain is built from TRBV28 and TRBJ1-1; D is possibly TRBD1 (5 bases). CDR3 length: 16 amino acids. Trimming left V 4 bases short and J 3 bases short, with 18 bases between. CDR1 MDHEN and CDR2 SYDVKM come from the germline V gene. CDR3 amino acids: CASSSWGGTMDTEAFF. The CDR3 region has the DNA TGTGCCAGCAGTTCCTGGGGGGGGACTATGGACACTGAAGCTTTCTTT.

This clone has a handful of counts. The V gene is TRBV5-1, the J gene TRBJ1-6; 7 bases fit TRBD1. The CDR3 loop spans 15 amino acids. Germline CDR1 SGHRS, CDR2 YFSETQ. J lost 5 bases, V lost 4 bases, and 6 bases had no gene match. Here the CDR3 reads CASSLQGDHNSPLHF. For the CDR3, the DNA is TGCGCCAGCAGCCTTCAGGGGGATCATAATTCACCCCTCCACTTT. Based on the CDR3 plus reference TRBV5-1 and TRBJ1-6, the full variable domain is KAGVTQTPRYLIKTRGQQVTLSCSPISGHRSVSWYQQTPGQGLQFLFEYFSETQRNKGNFPGRFSGRQFSNSRSEMNVSTLELGDSALYLCASSLQGDHNSPLHFGNGTRLTVT.

The J gene is TRBJ2-7, the V gene TRBV6-5; 11 bases are shared with TRBD1. The V gene's germline CDR1 is MNHEY and CDR2 SVGAGI. The CDR3 covers 16 residues. V was pared by 1 base and J by 3 bases, with 5 bases of the junction left unmatched. As DNA, the CDR3 is TGTGCCAGCAGTTACTGGACCGGGACAGGGGGCTACGAGCAGTACTTC. Amino acid sequence: CASSYWTGTGGYEQYF.

The sample holds a few counts of this clone. The CDR3: CASSSKTGTSADTQYF. The CDR3 bases are TGTGCCAGCAGCTCAAAGACCGGGACTAGCGCCGATACGCAGTATTTT. V usage is TRBV9 and J usage is TRBJ2-3; 10 bases agree with TRBD2. In germline, CDR1 is SGDLS, CDR2 YYNGEE. The CDR3 has 16 residues. The junction had 11 bases not matched to a gene; V was cut back by 4 bases and J by 6 bases.

The V gene is TRBV4-3, the J gene TRBJ2-1; 10 bases agree with TRBD1. The V gene end was trimmed by 3 bases and the J gene end by 6 bases; junction bases not matched to a gene: 8. The V gene's germline CDR1 is LGHNA and CDR2 YSLEER. There are 16 residues in the CDR3. The CDR3 DNA reads TGCGCCAGCAGCCACCCCAGGGACAGGGGAGGCAATGAGCAGTTCTTC. The encoded protein is CASSHPRDRGGNEQFF.

V usage is TRBV25-1 and J usage is TRBJ2-2, with D perhaps TRBD1 (6 bases). V was trimmed by 5 bases and J by 5 bases, leaving 21 bases between them. The CDR3 consists of 17 residues. CDR1 MGHDK and CDR2 SYGVNS come from the germline V gene. The CDR3 is CASSPPLGQRDTGELFF. In nucleotides, the CDR3 is TGTGCCAGCAGTCCCCCCCTCGGACAGAGAGATACCGGGGAGCTGTTTTTT.

The V call is TRBV21-1, the J call TRBJ2-6; the table gives TRBD1 as D, unverified against the DNA. TRBV21-1 is recorded as a pseudogene. The CDR3 covers 17 residues. The CDR3 nucleotides read TGTGCCAGCAGCCCCCGGGGACACCCCTCTGGGGCCAACGTCCTGACTTTC. Amino acids: CASSPRGHPSGANVLTF.

The sample holds one count of this clone. This rearrangement joins TRBV28 to TRBJ2-3; 12 bases line up with TRBD2. The CDR3 runs 17 residues. Germline trimming cut 5 bases from V and 2 bases from J; bases unmatched to any gene: 8. The germline CDR1 and CDR2 sequences are MDHEN and SYDVKM. This CDR3 reads CASSLGTSGFYTDTQYF. The DNA for the CDR3 is TGTGCCAGCAGTCTCGGGACTAGCGGGTTTTACACAGATACGCAGTATTTT.

The chain employs TRBV28 and TRBJ1-2; D is unclear. CDR3 length equals 15 residues. Germline V gives CDR1 MDHEN, CDR2 SYDVKM. Between the trimmed V and J ends, which lost 6 bases and 4 bases, there was a span of 18 bases. CDR3 sequence: CASRDGRELPYGYTF. CDR3 DNA sequence: TGTGCCAGCAGAGACGGACGGGAGCTCCCCTATGGCTACACCTTC.

This chain uses TRBV28 with TRBJ2-7; the D gene is possibly TRBD1 (6 bases). This CDR3 spans 16 amino acids. The V end lost 6 bases, the J end lost 2 bases, and 20 bases lay between the germline ends. Germline V gives CDR1 MDHEN, CDR2 SYDVKM. For the CDR3, the DNA is TGTGCCAGCAGACCCACTCCGGGACAACAAGCCTACGAGCAGTACTTC. This codes for CASRPTPGQQAYEQYF.

The chain is built from TRBV25-1 and TRBJ2-1; D unresolved. This CDR3 is built from 14 residues. The V end lost 3 bases, the J end lost 0 bases, and 6 bases lay between the germline ends. Looked up from germline, CDR1 is MGHDK and CDR2 is SYGVNS. CDR3 region: CASSDSHSYNEQFF. The CDR3 region has the DNA TGTGCCAGCAGTGACAGTCACTCCTACAATGAGCAGTTCTTC.

The rearrangement uses TRBV28 and TRBJ2-7; the D gene is possibly TRBD1 (5 bases). V was trimmed by 5 bases and J by 3 bases, leaving 20 bases between them. CDR3 length equals 16 residues. Per germline, CDR1 MDHEN and CDR2 SYDVKM. The CDR3 region is CASSGGHIVRFYEQYF. CDR3 DNA: TGTGCCAGCAGTGGCGGACACATAGTGAGGTTCTACGAGCAGTACTTC.

This clone was seen a handful of times. The chain links TRBV7-9 to TRBJ2-7; possible D gene TRBD1, 5 bases. The germline V gene has CDR1 SEHNR and CDR2 FQNEAQ (reference sequence). The length of the CDR3 is 13 residues. V was shortened by 5 bases and J by 2 bases, with 10 bases between the two germline ends. CDR3 residues: CASSTQVTYEQYF. CDR3 sequence (DNA): TGTGCCAGCAGCACACAGGTAACCTACGAGCAGTACTTC.

This chain uses TRBV7-2 with TRBJ1-5; TRBD1 matches at 10 bases. The V gene's germline CDR1 is SGHTA and CDR2 FQGNSA. The ends lost 0 bases at V and 2 bases at J; junction bases unmatched: 7. The CDR3 length is 18 residues. The CDR3 is CASSLAGQGGGGNQPQHF. Written as DNA, the CDR3 is TGTGCCAGCAGCTTAGCTGGACAGGGGGGGGGAGGCAATCAGCCCCAGCATTTT.

The genes are TRBV19 and TRBJ1-6, with D unclear. Germline V lookup: CDR1 LNHDA, CDR2 SQIVND (reference sequence). With 9 bases removed from V and 0 bases from J, the gap between germline ends came to 15 bases. This CDR3 contains 16 residues. The CDR3 region has the DNA TGTGCCAGCTCCTTAGCCTTGAGCTCCTATAATTCACCCCTCCACTTT. Translation gives CASSLALSSYNSPLHF.

The chain joins TRBV6-5 to TRBJ1-2; the match to TRBD1 covers 10 bases. Trimming at V came to 2 bases and at J to 3 bases, leaving 6 bases not matched to a gene. The CDR3 totals 16 residues. Per the germline V gene, CDR1 is MNHEY and CDR2 is SVGAGI. CDR3 coding DNA: TGTGCCAGCAGTTACCTTGACAGGGGGCGCGACTATGGCTACACCTTC. It encodes CASSYLDRGRDYGYTF.

This chain connects TRBV6-5 to TRBJ1-5; 7 bases map to TRBD1. CDR3 length equals 15 residues. CDR1 is MNHEY and CDR2 is SVGAGI in the germline V gene. V shed 6 bases and J 3 bases; nucleotides not matched to a gene: 8. CDR3 coding DNA: TGTGCCAGCAGCTCCGCAGGGGGATTCAATCAGCCCCAGCATTTT. The encoded protein is CASSSAGGFNQPQHF.

V and J are TRBV7-9 and TRBJ2-7, with TRBD1 matching over 9 bases. The CDR3 is 15 residues long. CDR1 is SEHNR, CDR2 FQNEAQ, per germline (reference sequence). Germline trimming cut 1 base from V and 4 bases from J; bases unmatched to any gene: 5. The CDR3, as DNA: TGTGCCAGCAGCTTAGACGGGGACAGGGCTTACGAGCAGTACTTC. It specifies CASSLDGDRAYEQYF.